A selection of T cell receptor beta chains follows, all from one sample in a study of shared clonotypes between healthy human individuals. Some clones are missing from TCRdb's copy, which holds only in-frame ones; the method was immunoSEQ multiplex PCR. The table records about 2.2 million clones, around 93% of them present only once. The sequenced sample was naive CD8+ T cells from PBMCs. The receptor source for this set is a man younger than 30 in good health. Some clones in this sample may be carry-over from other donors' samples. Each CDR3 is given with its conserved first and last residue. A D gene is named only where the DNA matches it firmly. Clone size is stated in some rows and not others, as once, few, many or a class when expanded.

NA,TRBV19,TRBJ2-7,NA,TGTGCCAGTAGTATCGTGAGACACGCGGCCTACGAGCAGTACTTC,CASSIVRHAAYEQYF
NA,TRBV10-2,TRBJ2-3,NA,TGCGCCAGCACGATGGGAGATTCCCCCCCCACAGATACGCAGTATTTT,CASTMGDSPPTDTQYF
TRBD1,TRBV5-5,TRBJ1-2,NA,TGTGCCAGCAGCTCGGGACAGGGGCCCTATGGCTACACCTTC,CASSSGQGPYGYTF
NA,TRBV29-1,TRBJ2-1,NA,TGCAGCGTGTGGCGAATGGACTACGGCAATGAGCAGTTCTTC,CSVWRMDYGNEQFF
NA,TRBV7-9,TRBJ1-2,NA,TGTGCCAGCAGCTCGGGAGCTCTAGGCTACACCTTC,CASSSGALGYTF
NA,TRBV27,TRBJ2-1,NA,TGTGCCAGCAGTTCCATGACGGGACTCCTGAATGAGCAGTTCTTC,CASSSMTGLLNEQFF
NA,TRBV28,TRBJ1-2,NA,TGTGCCAGTACAGAGGGGGACTACCCATACTATGGCTACACCTTC,CASTEGDYPYYGYTF
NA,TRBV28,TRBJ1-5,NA,TGTGCCAGCAACCCTATTGGGGGCAATCAGCCCCAGCATTTT,CASNPIGGNQPQHF
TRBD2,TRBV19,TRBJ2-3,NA,TGTGCCAGTAGTATACCAGCGGGAGGACCCGATACGCAGTATTTT,CASSIPAGGPDTQYF
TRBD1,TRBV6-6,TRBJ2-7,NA,TGTGCCAGCAGTCAGCTCCAACAGGGGACCCCTTACGAGCAGTACTTC,CASSQLQQGTPYEQYF
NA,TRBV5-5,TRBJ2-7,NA,TGTGCCAGCAGCTTGAGCGCACAGGCGATCTACGAGCAGTACTTC,CASSLSAQAIYEQYF
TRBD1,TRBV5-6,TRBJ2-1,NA,TGTGCCAGCAGCTTGGTGGGGACAGGATTCAATGAGCAGTTCTTC,CASSLVGTGFNEQFF
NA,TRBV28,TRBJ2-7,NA,TGTGCCAGCAGTTTAATGATGTCAGGCCCCTACGAGCAGTACTTC,CASSLMMSGPYEQYF
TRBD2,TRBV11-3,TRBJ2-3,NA,TGTGCCAGCAGCTCGGGACTAGCGGGAGGAGGGTCAGATACGCAGTATTTT,CASSSGLAGGGSDTQYF
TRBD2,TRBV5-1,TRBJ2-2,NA,TGCGCCAGCAGCTTAGGGACTAGCGGGAGTTCAGCCGGGGAGCTGTTTTTT,CASSLGTSGSSAGELFF
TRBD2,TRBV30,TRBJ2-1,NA,TGTGCCAGGGTTCTAGCGGGGGGTCGAGGTGAGCAGTTCTTC,CARVLAGGRGEQFF
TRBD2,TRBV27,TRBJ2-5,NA,TGTGCCAGCAGTTTGGTATTGGCTAGCGGGCAAGAGACCCAGTACTTC,CASSLVLASGQETQYF
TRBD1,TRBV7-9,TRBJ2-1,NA,TGTGCCAGCAGCTTATCTAGACAGGGTGATGAGCAGTTCTTC,CASSLSRQGDEQFF
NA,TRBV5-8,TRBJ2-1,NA,TGTGCCAGCAGCCCAGACGGGACATTCTCCTACAATGAGCAGTTCTTC,CASSPDGTFSYNEQFF
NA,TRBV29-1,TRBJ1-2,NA,TGCAGCCACTTAACCGCGGAAGGCTACACCTTC,CSHLTAEGYTF
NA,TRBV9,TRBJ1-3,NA,TGTGCCAGCAGCGTCGCAGGTGGGCGCAGCGGAAACACCATATATTTT,CASSVAGGRSGNTIYF
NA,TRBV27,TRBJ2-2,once,TGTGCCAGCAGTTTCCTCCCCGGGGAGCTGTTTTTT,CASSFLPGELFF
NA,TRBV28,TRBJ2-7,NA,TGTGCCAGCAGTTTCTCCGGGACCACGGGCTACGAGCAGTACTTC,CASSFSGTTGYEQYF
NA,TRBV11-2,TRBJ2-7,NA,TGTGCCAGCAGCCCCGGAGGCCTAGCGAGATACGAGCAGTACTTC,CASSPGGLARYEQYF
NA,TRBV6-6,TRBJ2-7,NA,TGTGCCAGCAGTTATGGTGGAGAGTCCTACGAGCAGTACTTC,CASSYGGESYEQYF
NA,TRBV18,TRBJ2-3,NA,TGTGCCAGCTCACCACCGGGTTGGGGCACAGATACGCAGTATTTT,CASSPPGWGTDTQYF
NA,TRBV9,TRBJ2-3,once,TGTGCCAGCAGCGTAGCTCCAGTGGGTAGCTTGGATGGGCGAGATACGCAGTATTTT,CASSVAPVGSLDGRDTQYF
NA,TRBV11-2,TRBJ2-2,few,TGTGCCAGCAGCTTATCCAGTCGGTCGGGGGAGCTGTTTTTT,CASSLSSRSGELFF
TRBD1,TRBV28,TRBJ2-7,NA,TGTGCCAGCAGTTTCGGGACAGGGGAATACGAGCAGTACTTC,CASSFGTGEYEQYF
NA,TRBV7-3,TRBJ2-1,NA,TGTGCCAGCAGCTTAAACCAGGGTTACAATGAGCAGTTCTTC,CASSLNQGYNEQFF
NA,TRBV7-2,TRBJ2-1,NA,TGTGCCAGCAGCTTGTTAAAAGACGTGGAGCAGTTCTTC,CASSLLKDVEQFF
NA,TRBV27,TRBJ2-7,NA,TGTGCCAGCAGTTTAATTCCCGGGGGACCAGCTGAGCAGTACTTC,CASSLIPGGPAEQYF
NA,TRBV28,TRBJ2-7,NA,TGTGCCAGCATCTCCGGGACGGAGTCCTACGAGCAGTACTTC,CASISGTESYEQYF
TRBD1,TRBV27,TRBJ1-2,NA,TGTGCCAGCAGTCCGCCAGGGACAGGGTTCTATGGCTACACCTTC,CASSPPGTGFYGYTF
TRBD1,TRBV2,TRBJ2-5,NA,TGTGCCAGCAGCCCCGGGACAGGGGGCGCGGAGACCCAGTACTTC,CASSPGTGGAETQYF
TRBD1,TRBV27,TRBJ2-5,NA,TGTGCCAGCAGCCGAGGACAGGGCGGGGAGACCCAGTACTTC,CASSRGQGGETQYF
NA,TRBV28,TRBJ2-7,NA,TGTGCCAGCAGTTCGAAGCGGGACACCTCCTACGAGCAGTACTTC,CASSSKRDTSYEQYF
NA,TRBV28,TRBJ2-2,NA,TGTGCCAGCAGTTACGGTTCTAGGGGCGGGGAGCTGTTTTTT,CASSYGSRGGELFF
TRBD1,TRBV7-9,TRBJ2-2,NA,TGTGCCAGCAGCGCGCCCGGGACAGATACAACCGGGGAGCTGTTTTTT,CASSAPGTDTTGELFF
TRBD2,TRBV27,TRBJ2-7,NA,TGTGCCAGCAGTTTAGCGGGAGTAGCCTACGAGCAGTACTTC,CASSLAGVAYEQYF
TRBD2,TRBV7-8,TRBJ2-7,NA,TGTGCCAGCAGCTTAAAGGGACTAGGAATCTACGAGCAGTACTTC,CASSLKGLGIYEQYF
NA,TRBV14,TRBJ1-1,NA,TGTGCCAGCAGCTCCGGAAAGGGGAAAGCTTTCTTT,CASSSGKGKAFF
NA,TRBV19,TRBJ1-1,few,TGTGCCAGTAGACGCAGAGGTGCGGACACTGAAGCTTTCTTT,CASRRRGADTEAFF
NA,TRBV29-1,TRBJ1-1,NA,TGCAGCGTTGTGGGGGGGGGCACTGAAGCTTTCTTT,CSVVGGGTEAFF
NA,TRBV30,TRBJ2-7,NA,TGTGCCTCCATACATGGAGATTTTGGCTACGAGCAGTACTTC,CASIHGDFGYEQYF
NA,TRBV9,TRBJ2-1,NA,TGTGCCAGCAGCGCTCCCGGGACCCCTCCCGGGGAGCAGTTCTTC,CASSAPGTPPGEQFF
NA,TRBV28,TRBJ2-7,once,TGTGCCAGCAGTATCGCCGCCATTGGGGCCGAGCAGTACTTC,CASSIAAIGAEQYF
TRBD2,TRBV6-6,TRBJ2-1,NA,TGTGCCTACGGGGGGGCATACAATGAGCAGTTCTTC,CAYGGAYNEQFF
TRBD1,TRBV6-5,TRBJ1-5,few,TGTGCCAGCAGGCCCACAGGGGGCTCCAATCAGCCCCAGCATTTT,CASRPTGGSNQPQHF
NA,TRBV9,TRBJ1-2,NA,TGTGCCAGCAGCCCCCGGACGAATGTTTATGGCTACACCTTC,CASSPRTNVYGYTF
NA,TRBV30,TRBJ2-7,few,TGTGCCTGGAGTGCTACTCGGCGTACCTACGAGCAGTACTTC,CAWSATRRTYEQYF
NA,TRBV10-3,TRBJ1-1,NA,TGTGCCATCAGTGAGTTCGATGTGACACTAAAACGGGACACTGAAGCTTTCTTT,CAISEFDVTLKRDTEAFF
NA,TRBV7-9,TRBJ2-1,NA,TGTGCCAGCAGCCTAGACAACATAGAGCAGTTCTTC,CASSLDNIEQFF
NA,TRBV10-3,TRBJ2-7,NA,TGTGCCATCAGTGAGTCGAATAGGATCGAGCAGTACTTC,CAISESNRIEQYF
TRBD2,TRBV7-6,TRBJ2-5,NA,TGTGCCAGCAGCTTAGGTAGCGGGGGGGCCCAGTACTTC,CASSLGSGGAQYF
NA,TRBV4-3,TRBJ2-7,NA,TGCGCCAGCAGCCAAGTGGACAGGGGCGACCTAGCGGGGAGCTACGAGCAGTACTTC,CASSQVDRGDLAGSYEQYF
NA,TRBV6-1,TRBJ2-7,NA,TGTGCCAGCAGTGATCGCGGCAGGGCCTACGAGCAGTACTTC,CASSDRGRAYEQYF
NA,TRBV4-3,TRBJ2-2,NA,TGCGCCAGCAGCCAAAAGACAGGGAGGTCTGGGGAGCTGTTTTTT,CASSQKTGRSGELFF
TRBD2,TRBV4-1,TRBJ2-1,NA,TGCGCCAGCAGCCAAGCCGGGACTAGCGGGAGGTTAAGCTCCTACAATGAGCAGTTCTTC,CASSQAGTSGRLSSYNEQFF